The rows below give T cell receptor beta chains drawn from one sample of a study of cytomegalovirus exposure and HLA in healthy donors. The assay was immunoSEQ multiplex PCR, and TCRdb's table has in-frame clones only and misses some. Of about 140,000 clones detected, around 86% appear once; the ten largest clones hold over 1%. The sample was PBMCs. The receptors come from a female donor in good health and CMV-seronegative. Each CDR3 is given with its conserved first and last residue. D genes are given only for firm matches. Some rows have no size entry. The others give once, few or many, or a class for an expanded clone.

j_call | cdr3_length | clone_size | d_call | v_call | cdr3_aa | cdr3_nt
TRBJ1-1 | 15 | NA | NA | TRBV19 | CASSSSGDWFAEAFF | TGTGCCAGTAGTTCATCAGGGGATTGGTTCGCTGAAGCTTTCTTT
TRBJ2-7 | 15 | NA | TRBD1 | TRBV6-5 | CASSYGDSSSYEQYF | TGTGCCAGCAGTTATGGGGACAGCAGCTCCTACGAGCAGTACTTC
TRBJ1-1 | 12 | NA | NA | TRBV19 | CASSSRGTEAFF | TGTGCCAGTAGTTCCAGGGGCACTGAAGCTTTCTTT
TRBJ2-7 | 15 | NA | NA | TRBV6-5 | CASSFPAGGRYEQYF | TGTGCCAGCAGTTTCCCCGCAGGGGGGAGGTACGAGCAGTACTTC
TRBJ2-7 | 12 | NA | NA | TRBV29-1 | CSVEGRQNEQYF | TGCAGCGTTGAGGGGCGACAGAACGAGCAGTACTTC
TRBJ2-7 | 12 | once | NA | TRBV29-1 | CSVELELYEQYF | TGCAGCGTTGAACTAGAGCTCTACGAGCAGTACTTC
TRBJ1-1 | 14 | few | TRBD1 | TRBV7-9 | CASSSSPDRVEAFF | TGTGCCAGCAGCTCGAGCCCTGACAGGGTTGAAGCTTTCTTT
TRBJ2-7 | 13 | once | TRBD2 | TRBV29-1 | CSVSGLAGNEQYF | TGCAGCGTTTCTGGACTAGCGGGAAACGAGCAGTACTTC
TRBJ1-5 | 18 | NA | NA | TRBV21-1 | CAGQKGFARKLTNQPQHF | TGTGCCGGACAAAAGGGGTTTGCACGGAAACTTACCAATCAGCCCCAGCATTTT
TRBJ1-5 | 14 | few | NA | TRBV5-1 | CASSSGLADQPQHF | TGCGCCAGCAGCTCCGGTCTCGCGGATCAGCCCCAGCATTTT
TRBJ2-1 | 13 | NA | TRBD2 | TRBV2 | CASDRGGWNEQFF | TGTGCCTCCGACCGGGGGGGCTGGAATGAGCAGTTCTTC
TRBJ1-5 | 14 | NA | NA | TRBV28 | CASSKKQGSQPQHF | TGTGCCAGCAGTAAGAAACAGGGTAGTCAGCCCCAGCATTTT
TRBJ2-7 | 15 | NA | TRBD2 | TRBV10-3 | CAISDTSGRAYEQYF | TGTGCCATCAGTGATACTAGCGGGAGGGCCTACGAGCAGTACTTC
TRBJ2-7 | 14 | NA | TRBD2 | TRBV16 | CASSRPTRDYLMYF | TGTGCCAGCAGCCGGCCAACCAGGGACTACCTAATGTACTTC
TRBJ1-4 | 15 | NA | TRBD1 | TRBV2 | CASSEVGTANEKLFF | TGTGCCAGCAGTGAAGTTGGGACAGCTAATGAAAAACTGTTTTTT
TRBJ2-7 | 12 | NA | NA | TRBV5-1 | CASSPDYYEQYF | TGCGCCAGCAGCCCCGACTACTACGAGCAGTACTTC
TRBJ2-7 | 11 | NA | NA | TRBV2 | CATEDSYEQYF | TGTGCCACCGAGGACAGCTACGAGCAGTACTTC
TRBJ1-1 | 14 | NA | TRBD1 | TRBV2 | CARRRQGGNTEAFF | TGTGCCAGACGCCGACAGGGAGGGAACACTGAAGCTTTCTTT
TRBJ2-7 | 13 | NA | NA | TRBV7-2 | CASSLASAYEQYF | TGTGCCAGCAGCTTAGCTAGCGCATACGAGCAGTACTTC
TRBJ2-5 | 13 | NA | NA | TRBV6-6 | CASLGGGAETQYF | TGTGCCAGCCTAGGAGGGGGCGCGGAGACCCAGTACTTC
TRBJ1-1 | 13 | NA | NA | TRBV2 | CASSALEGGEAFF | TGTGCCAGCAGCGCATTAGAGGGAGGTGAAGCTTTCTTT
TRBJ2-1 | 13 | NA | NA | TRBV28 | CASSLPEYNEQFF | TGTGCCAGCAGTTTGCCAGAATACAATGAGCAGTTCTTC
TRBJ2-1 | 17 | NA | TRBD2 | TRBV19 | CASRGGLAALPYNEQFF | TGTGCCAGTAGGGGGGGACTAGCGGCTCTTCCTTACAATGAGCAGTTCTTC